This T cell receptor (beta chain) was sequenced for a study of OX40 agonist ivuxolimab in advanced cancers. Overall study context: Patients received the agonistic anti-OX40 (CD134) antibody ivuxolimab. Two patients with cutaneous melanoma and one with hepatocellular carcinoma, three in total, showed partial responses.

Sequencing used immunoSEQ multiplex PCR; TCRdb keeps in-frame clones, though not all of them. The sample contains 68,000 or so clones, approximately 88% of which appear only once. Individuals having autoimmune disease history or systemic immunosuppression were not enrolled. Blood specimens came from baseline, cycle 4 day 1, and cycle 7 day 1. This clone came up a few times. The CDR3 length is 12 residues. The ends were cut back, 5 bases at V and 8 bases at J, with 13 bases in the middle. Germline CDR1 and CDR2: SQVTM and ANQGSEA. The TCR was taken from an adult with an advanced solid tumor such as melanoma, head and neck, liver or kidney cancer. V gene TRBV29-1 combines with J gene TRBJ2-1; D is unresolved. The specimen was CD4+ or CD8+ T cells sorted from blood, collected in a trial of the OX40 agonist ivuxolimab. The DNA for the CDR3 is TGCAGCGTTCTGAAAGGGCGGCATGAGCAGTTCTTC. This encodes CSVLKGRHEQFF.